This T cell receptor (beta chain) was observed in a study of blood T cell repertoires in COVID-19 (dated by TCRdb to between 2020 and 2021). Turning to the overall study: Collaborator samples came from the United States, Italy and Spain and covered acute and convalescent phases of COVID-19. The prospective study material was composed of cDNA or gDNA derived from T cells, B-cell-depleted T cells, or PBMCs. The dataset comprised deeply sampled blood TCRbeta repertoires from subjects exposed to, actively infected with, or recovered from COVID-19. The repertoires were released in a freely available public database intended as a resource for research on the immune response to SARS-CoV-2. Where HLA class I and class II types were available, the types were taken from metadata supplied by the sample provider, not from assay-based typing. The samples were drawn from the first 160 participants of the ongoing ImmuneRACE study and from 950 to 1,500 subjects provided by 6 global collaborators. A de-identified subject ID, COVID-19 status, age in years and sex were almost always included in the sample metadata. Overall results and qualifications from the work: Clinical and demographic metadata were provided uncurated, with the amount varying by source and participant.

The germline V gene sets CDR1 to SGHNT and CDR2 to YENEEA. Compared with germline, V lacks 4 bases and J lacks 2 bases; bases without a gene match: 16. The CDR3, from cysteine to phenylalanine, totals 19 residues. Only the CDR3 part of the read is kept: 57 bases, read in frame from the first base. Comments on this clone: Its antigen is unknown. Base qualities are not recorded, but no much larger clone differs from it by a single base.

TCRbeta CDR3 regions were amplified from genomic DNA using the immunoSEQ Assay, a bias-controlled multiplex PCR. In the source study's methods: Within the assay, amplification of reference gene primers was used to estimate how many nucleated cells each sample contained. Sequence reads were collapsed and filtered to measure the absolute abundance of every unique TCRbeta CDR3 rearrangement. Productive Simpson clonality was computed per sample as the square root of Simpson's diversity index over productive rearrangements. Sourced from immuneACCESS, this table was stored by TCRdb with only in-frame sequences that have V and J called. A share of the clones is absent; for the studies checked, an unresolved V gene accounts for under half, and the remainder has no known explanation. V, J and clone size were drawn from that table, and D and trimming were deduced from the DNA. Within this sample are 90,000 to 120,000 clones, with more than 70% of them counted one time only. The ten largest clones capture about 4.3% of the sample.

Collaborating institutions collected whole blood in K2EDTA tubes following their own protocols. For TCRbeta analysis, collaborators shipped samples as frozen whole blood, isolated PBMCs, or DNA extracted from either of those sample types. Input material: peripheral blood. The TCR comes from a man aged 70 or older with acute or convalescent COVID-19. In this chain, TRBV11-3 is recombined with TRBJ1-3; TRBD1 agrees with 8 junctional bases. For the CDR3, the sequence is CASSSRTRQGLRTGNTIYF. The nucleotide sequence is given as TGTGCCAGCAGCTCCCGAACGCGACAGGGGTTGAGAACTGGAAACACCATATATTTT.